These T cell receptor beta chains were read from a single sample in a study of blood T cell repertoires in COVID-19. The protocol was immunoSEQ multiplex PCR, while the TCRdb copy is restricted to in-frame clones and leaves out a portion. The repertoire consists of around 97,000 clones, with over 75% occurring once and the leading ten covering 13%. The material sequenced was peripheral blood. Every receptor here comes from a human donor in a cohort sampled during active or convalescent COVID-19. The CDR3 runs from the conserved cysteine through the conserved F or W. D genes are given only for firm matches.

15	TRBV9	-	TRBJ1-2	CASSAGTETNYGYTF	TGTGCCAGCAGCGCGGGGACTGAGACTAACTATGGCTACACCTTC
15	TRBV7-9	TRBD1	TRBJ2-7	CASSSPGTGSYEQYF	TGTGCCAGCAGCTCTCCCGGGACAGGGTCCTACGAGCAGTACTTC
15	TRBV5-6	TRBD1	TRBJ1-2	CASSLVLAGGSGYTF	TGTGCCAGCAGCTTGGTATTAGCAGGGGGCTCTGGCTACACCTTC
17	TRBV11-3	TRBD2	TRBJ2-1	CASSLEASGGLYNEQFF	TGTGCCAGCAGCTTAGAGGCTAGCGGGGGCCTTTACAATGAGCAGTTCTTC
13	TRBV14	TRBD1	TRBJ1-2	CASSGRDSYGYTF	TGTGCCAGCAGCGGCCGGGACAGCTATGGCTACACCTTC
16	TRBV14	TRBD1	TRBJ1-1	CASSDRVGTGMTEAFF	TGTGCCAGCAGCGATCGGGTCGGGACAGGGATGACTGAAGCTTTCTTT
13	TRBV6-2/TRBV6-3	TRBD1	TRBJ2-1	CASSLDRVGEQFF	TGTGCCAGCAGTCTGGACAGGGTCGGGGAGCAGTTCTTC
15	TRBV6-5	-	TRBJ1-6	CASSSPDRRNSPLHF	TGTGCCAGCAGTTCCCCCGACAGAAGGAATTCACCCCTCCACTTT
13	TRBV9	-	TRBJ2-2	CASSVGFTGELFF	TGTGCCAGCAGCGTCGGGTTCACCGGGGAGCTGTTTTTT
11	TRBV10-2	-	TRBJ2-1	CASGLSDEQFF	TGCGCCAGCGGTCTAAGCGATGAGCAGTTCTTC
13	TRBV3-1/TRBV3-2	-	TRBJ2-1	CASSPQGYNEQFF	TGTGCCAGCAGCCCACAGGGTTACAATGAGCAGTTCTTC